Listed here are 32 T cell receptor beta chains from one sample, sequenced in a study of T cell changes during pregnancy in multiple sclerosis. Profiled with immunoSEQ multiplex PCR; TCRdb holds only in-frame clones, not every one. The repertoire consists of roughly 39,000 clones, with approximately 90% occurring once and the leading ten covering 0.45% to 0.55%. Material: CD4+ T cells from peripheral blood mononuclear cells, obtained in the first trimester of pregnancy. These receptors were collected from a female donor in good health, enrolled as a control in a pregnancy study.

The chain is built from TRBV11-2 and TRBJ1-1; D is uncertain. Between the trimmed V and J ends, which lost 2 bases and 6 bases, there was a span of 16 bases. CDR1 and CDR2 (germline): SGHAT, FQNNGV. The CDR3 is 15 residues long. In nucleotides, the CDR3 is TGTGCCAGCAGCTTAATATCGGGGATGGGAGCTGAAGCTTTCTTT. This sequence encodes CASSLISGMGAEAFF.

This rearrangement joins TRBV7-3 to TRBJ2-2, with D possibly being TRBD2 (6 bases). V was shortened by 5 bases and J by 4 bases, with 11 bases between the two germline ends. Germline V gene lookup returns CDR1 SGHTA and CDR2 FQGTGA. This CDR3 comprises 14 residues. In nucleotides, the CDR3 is TGTGCCAGCAGCCCAACGGGGGTCACCGGGGAGCTGTTTTTT. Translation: CASSPTGVTGELFF. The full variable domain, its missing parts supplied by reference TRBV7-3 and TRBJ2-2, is GAGVSQTPSNKVTEKGKYVELRCDPISGHTALYWYRQSLGQGPEFLIYFQGTGAADDSGLPNDRFFAVRPEGSVSTLKIQRTERGDSAVYLCASSPTGVTGELFFGEGSRLTVL.

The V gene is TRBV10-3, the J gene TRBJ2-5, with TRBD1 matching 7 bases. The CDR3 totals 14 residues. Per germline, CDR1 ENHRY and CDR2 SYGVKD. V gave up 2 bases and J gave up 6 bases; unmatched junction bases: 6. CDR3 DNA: TGTGCCATCAGTGAGAGGCAGGGGGAGCAGACCCAGTACTTC. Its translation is CAISERQGEQTQYF.

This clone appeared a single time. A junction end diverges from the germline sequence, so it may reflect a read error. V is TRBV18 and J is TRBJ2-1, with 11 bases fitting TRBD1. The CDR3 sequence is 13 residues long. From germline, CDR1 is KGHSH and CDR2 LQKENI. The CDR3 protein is CASSPPRLDRGLF. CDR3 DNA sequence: TGTGCCAGCTCACCACCGAGACTGGACAGGGGGCTCTTC.

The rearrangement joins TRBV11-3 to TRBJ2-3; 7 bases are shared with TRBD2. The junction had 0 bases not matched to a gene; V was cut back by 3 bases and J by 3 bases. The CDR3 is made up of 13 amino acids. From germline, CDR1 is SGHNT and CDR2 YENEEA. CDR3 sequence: CASSFSGTDTQYF. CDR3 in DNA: TGTGCCAGCAGCTTTAGCGGGACAGATACGCAGTATTTT.

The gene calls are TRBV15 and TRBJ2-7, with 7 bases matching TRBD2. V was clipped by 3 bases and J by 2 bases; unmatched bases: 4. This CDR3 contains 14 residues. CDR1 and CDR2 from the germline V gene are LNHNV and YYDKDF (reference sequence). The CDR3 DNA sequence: TGTGCCACCAGCAGGCCTGGGGGGGCCTACGAGCAGTACTTC. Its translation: CATSRPGGAYEQYF.

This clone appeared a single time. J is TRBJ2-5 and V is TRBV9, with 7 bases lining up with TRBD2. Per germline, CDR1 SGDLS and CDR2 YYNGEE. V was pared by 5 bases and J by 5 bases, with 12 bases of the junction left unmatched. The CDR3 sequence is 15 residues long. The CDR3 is CASSATWGGLETQYF. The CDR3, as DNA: TGTGCCAGCAGTGCCACCTGGGGGGGGTTGGAGACCCAGTACTTC. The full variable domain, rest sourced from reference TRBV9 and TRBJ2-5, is DSGVTQTPKHLITATGQRVTLRCSPRSGDLSVYWYQQSLDQGLQFLIQYYNGEERAKGNILERFSAQQFPDLHSELNLSSLELGDSALYFCASSATWGGLETQYFGPGTRLLVL.

CDR3 region: CASRAGQGYEQYF. Written as DNA, the CDR3 is TGTGCCAGCAGGGCCGGACAGGGATACGAGCAGTACTTC. The rearrangement joins TRBV6-6 to TRBJ2-7; 8 bases align to TRBD1. Germline V gene data show CDR1 as MNHNY and CDR2 as SVGAGI (reference sequence). V was clipped by 6 bases and J by 4 bases; unmatched bases: 5. The CDR3 runs to 13 residues.

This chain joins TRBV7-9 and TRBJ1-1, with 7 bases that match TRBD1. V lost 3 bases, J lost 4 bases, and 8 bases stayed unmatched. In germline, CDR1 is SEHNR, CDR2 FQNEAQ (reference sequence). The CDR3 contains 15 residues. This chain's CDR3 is CASSLAGGKGTEAFF. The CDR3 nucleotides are TGTGCCAGCAGCTTGGCAGGGGGTAAGGGCACTGAAGCTTTCTTT.

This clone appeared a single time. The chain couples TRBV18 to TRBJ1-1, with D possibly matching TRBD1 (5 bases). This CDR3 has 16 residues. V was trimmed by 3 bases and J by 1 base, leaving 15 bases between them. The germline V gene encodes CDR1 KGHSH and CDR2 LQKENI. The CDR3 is CASSPGGALRNTEAFF. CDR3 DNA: TGTGCCAGCTCACCGGGGGGTGCGTTGAGGAACACTGAAGCTTTCTTT.

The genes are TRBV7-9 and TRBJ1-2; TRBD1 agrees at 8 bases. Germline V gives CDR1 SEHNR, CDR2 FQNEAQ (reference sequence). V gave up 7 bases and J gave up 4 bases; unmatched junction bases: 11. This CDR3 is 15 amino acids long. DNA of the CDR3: TGTGCCAGCACCCTCGGGGACAGGCTAATCTATGGCTACACCTTC. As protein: CASTLGDRLIYGYTF.

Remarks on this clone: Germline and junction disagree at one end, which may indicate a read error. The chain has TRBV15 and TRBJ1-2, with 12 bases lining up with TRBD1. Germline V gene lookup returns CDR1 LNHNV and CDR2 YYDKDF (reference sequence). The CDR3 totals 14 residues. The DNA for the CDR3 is TGTGCCACCAGTAGAGGGGGGACAGGGGGCGACTACACCTTC. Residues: CATSRGGTGGDYTF.

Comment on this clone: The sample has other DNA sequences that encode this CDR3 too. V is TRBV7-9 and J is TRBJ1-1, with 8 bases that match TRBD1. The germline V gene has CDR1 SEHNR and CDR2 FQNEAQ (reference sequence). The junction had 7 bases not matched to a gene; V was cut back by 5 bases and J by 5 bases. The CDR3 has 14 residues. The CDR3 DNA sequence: TGTGCCAGCAGCCCAGGACAGGGTCGGACTGAAGCTTTCTTT. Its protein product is CASSPGQGRTEAFF. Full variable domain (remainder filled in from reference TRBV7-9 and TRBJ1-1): DTGVSQNPRHKITKRGQNVTFRCDPISEHNRLYWYRQTLGQGPEFLTYFQNEAQLEKSRLLSDRFSAERPKGSFSTLEIQRTEQGDSAMYLCASSPGQGRTEAFFGQGTRLTVV.

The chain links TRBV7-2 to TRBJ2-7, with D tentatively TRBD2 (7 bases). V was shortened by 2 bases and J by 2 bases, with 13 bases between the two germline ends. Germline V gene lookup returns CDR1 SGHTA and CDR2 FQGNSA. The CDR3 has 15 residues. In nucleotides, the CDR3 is TGTGCCAGCAGCTTATCGCAGGGGAGGGCCTACGAGCAGTACTTC. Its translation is CASSLSQGRAYEQYF. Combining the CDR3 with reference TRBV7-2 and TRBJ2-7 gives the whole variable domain GAGVSQSPSNKVTEKGKDVELRCDPISGHTALYWYRQSLGQGLEFLIYFQGNSAPDKSGLPSDRFSAERTGGSVSTLTIQRTQQEDSAVYLCASSLSQGRAYEQYFGPGTRLTVT.

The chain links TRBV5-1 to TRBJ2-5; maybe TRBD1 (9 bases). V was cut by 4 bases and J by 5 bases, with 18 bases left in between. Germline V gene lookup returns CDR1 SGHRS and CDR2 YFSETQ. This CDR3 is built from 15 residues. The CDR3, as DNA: TGCGCCAGCAGCCCAACGGGGGGGACAGGGGAGACCCAGTACTTC. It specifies CASSPTGGTGETQYF.

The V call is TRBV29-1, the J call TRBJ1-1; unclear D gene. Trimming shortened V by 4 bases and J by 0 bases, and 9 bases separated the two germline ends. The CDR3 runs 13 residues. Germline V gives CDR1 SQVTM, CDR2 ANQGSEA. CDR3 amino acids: CSVADPMNTEAFF. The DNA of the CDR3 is TGCAGCGTTGCAGACCCCATGAACACTGAAGCTTTCTTT.

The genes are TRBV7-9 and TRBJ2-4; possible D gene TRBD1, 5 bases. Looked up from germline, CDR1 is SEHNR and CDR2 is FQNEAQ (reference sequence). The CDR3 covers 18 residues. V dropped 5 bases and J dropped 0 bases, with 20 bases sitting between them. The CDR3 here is CASSPPRVKSLAKNIQYF. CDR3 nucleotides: TGTGCCAGCAGCCCCCCCAGGGTGAAAAGCCTAGCCAAAAACATTCAGTACTTC.

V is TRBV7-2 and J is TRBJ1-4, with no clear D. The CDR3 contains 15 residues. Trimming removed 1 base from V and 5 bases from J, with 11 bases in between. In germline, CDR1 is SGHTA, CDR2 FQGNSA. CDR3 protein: CASSLGYTQNEKLFF. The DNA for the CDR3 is TGTGCCAGCAGCTTAGGTTATACCCAGAATGAAAAACTGTTTTTT.

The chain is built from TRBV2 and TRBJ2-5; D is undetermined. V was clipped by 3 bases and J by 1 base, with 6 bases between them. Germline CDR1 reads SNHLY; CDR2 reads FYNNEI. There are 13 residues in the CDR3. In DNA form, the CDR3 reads TGTGCCAGCAGTGAGAACAGCCAAGAGACCCAGTACTTC. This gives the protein CASSENSQETQYF.

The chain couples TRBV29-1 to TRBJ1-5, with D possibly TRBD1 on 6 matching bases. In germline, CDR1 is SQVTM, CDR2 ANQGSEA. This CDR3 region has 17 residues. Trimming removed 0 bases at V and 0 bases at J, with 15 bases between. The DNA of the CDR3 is TGCAGCGTTGAAGACCCCGACAGGAAATATAGCAATCAGCCCCAGCATTTT. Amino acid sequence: CSVEDPDRKYSNQPQHF.

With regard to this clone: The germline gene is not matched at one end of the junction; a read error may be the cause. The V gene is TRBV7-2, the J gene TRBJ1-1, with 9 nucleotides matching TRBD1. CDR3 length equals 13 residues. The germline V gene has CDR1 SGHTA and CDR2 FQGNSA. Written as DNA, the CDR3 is TGTGCCAGCAGCTTACCCCCGGGACAGGGTTTGGTCTTT. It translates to CASSLPPGQGLVF.

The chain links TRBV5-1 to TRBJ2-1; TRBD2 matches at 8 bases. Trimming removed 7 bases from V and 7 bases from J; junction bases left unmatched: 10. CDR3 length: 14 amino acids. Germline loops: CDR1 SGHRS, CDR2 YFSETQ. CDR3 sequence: CASGWGGGQNEQFF. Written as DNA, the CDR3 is TGCGCCAGCGGGTGGGGCGGGGGGCAAAATGAGCAGTTCTTC. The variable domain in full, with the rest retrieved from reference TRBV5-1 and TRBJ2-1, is KAGVTQTPRYLIKTRGQQVTLSCSPISGHRSVSWYQQTPGQGLQFLFEYFSETQRNKGNFPGRFSGRQFSNSRSEMNVSTLELGDSALYLCASGWGGGQNEQFFGPGTRLTVL.

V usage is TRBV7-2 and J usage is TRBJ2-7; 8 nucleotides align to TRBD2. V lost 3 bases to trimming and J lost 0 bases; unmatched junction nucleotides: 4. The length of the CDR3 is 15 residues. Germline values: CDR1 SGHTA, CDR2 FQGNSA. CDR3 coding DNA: TGTGCCAGCAGCTTCGGGGGGACTAGCTCCTACGAGCAGTACTTC. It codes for CASSFGGTSSYEQYF.

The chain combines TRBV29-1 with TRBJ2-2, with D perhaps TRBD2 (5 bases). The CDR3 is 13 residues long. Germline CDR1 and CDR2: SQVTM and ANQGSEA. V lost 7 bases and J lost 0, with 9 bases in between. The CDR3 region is CSGGFANTGELFF. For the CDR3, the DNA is TGCAGCGGAGGGTTCGCGAACACCGGGGAGCTGTTTTTT.

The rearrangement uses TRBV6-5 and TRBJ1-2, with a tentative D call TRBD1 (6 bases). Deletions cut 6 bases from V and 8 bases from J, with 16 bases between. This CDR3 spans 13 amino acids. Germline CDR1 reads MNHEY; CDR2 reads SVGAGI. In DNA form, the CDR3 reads TGTGCCAGCAGAACCGACAGGATGGGAGGCTACACCTTC. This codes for CASRTDRMGGYTF.

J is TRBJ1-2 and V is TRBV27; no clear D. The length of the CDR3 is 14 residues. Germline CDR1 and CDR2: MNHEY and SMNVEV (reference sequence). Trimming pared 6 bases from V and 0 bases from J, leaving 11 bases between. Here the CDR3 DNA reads TGTGCCAGCAGCCACCGGGAAGCTAACTATGGCTACACCTTC. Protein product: CASSHREANYGYTF.

The CDR3 sequence is CASSPGLESNEQFF. The CDR3 DNA sequence: TGTGCCAGCAGCCCCGGACTAGAGAGCAATGAGCAGTTCTTC. The chain employs TRBV7-9 and TRBJ2-1; 7 bases are shared with TRBD2. The germline gives CDR1 SEHNR, CDR2 FQNEAQ (reference sequence). The CDR3 is 14 residues long. Trimming took 5 bases from V and 6 from J; bases not matched to a gene: 7. Combining the CDR3 with reference TRBV7-9 and TRBJ2-1 gives the whole variable domain DTGVSQNPRHKITKRGQNVTFRCDPISEHNRLYWYRQTLGQGPEFLTYFQNEAQLEKSRLLSDRFSAERPKGSFSTLEIQRTEQGDSAMYLCASSPGLESNEQFFGPGTRLTVL.

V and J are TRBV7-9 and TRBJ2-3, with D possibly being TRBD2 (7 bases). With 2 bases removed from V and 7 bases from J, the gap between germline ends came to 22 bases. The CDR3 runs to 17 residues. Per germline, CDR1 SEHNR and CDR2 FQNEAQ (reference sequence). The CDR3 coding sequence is TGTGCCAGCAGCTTAAAGGCCCAAGAGGGGGGGGAATATACGCAGTATTTT. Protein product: CASSLKAQEGGEYTQYF.

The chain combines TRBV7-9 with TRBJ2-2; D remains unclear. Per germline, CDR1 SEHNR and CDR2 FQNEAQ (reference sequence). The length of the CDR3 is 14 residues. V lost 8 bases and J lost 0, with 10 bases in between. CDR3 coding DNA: TGTGCCAGCCGAGGCCTGACGAACACCGGGGAGCTGTTTTTT. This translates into CASRGLTNTGELFF. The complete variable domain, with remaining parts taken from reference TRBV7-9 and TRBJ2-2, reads DTGVSQNPRHKITKRGQNVTFRCDPISEHNRLYWYRQTLGQGPEFLTYFQNEAQLEKSRLLSDRFSAERPKGSFSTLEIQRTEQGDSAMYLCASRGLTNTGELFFGEGSRLTVL.

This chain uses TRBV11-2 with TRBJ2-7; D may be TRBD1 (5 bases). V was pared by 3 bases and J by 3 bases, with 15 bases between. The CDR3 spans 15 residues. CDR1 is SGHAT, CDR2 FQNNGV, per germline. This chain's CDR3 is CASSFRAQGRYEQYF. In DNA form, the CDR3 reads TGTGCCAGCAGCTTCCGGGCTCAGGGTCGCTACGAGCAGTACTTC. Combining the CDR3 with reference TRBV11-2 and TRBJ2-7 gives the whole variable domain EAGVAQSPRYKIIEKRQSVAFWCNPISGHATLYWYQQILGQGPKLLIQFQNNGVVDDSQLPKDRFSAERLKGVDSTLKIQPAKLEDSAVYLCASSFRAQGRYEQYFGPGTRLTVT.

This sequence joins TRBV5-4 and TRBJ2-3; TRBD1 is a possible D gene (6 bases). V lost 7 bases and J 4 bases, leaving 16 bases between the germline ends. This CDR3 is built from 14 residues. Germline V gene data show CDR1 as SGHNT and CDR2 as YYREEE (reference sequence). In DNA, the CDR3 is TGTGCCAGCGGAGGTACAGGGAACGCAGATACGCAGTATTTT. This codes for CASGGTGNADTQYF.

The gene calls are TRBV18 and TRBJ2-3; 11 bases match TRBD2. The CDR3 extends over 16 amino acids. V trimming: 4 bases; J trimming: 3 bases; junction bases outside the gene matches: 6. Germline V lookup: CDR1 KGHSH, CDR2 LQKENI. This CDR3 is CASSLYPSGGTDTQYF. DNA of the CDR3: TGTGCCAGCTCACTATACCCTAGCGGGGGGACAGATACGCAGTATTTT.